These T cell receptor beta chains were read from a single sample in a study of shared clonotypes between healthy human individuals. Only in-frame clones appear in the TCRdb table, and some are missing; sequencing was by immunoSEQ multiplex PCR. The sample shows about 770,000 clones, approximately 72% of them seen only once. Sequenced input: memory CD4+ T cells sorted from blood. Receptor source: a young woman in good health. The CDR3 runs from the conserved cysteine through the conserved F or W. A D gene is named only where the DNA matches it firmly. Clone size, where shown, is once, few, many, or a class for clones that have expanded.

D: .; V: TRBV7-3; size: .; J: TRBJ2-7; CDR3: CASSVGASLEARAQYF; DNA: TGTGCCAGCAGCGTTGGGGCTTCCCTCGAGGCGCGGGCGCAGTACTTC
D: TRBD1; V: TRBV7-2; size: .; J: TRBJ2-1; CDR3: CASSQGAIRQFF; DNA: TGTGCCAGCAGCCAGGGGGCCATTAGGCAGTTCTTC
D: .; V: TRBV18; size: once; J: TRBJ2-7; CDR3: CASSPPLRGKYEQYF; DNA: TGTGCCAGCTCACCACCGCTGAGAGGGAAATACGAGCAGTACTTC
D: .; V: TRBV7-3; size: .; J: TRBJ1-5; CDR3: CASSLAWGRDSNQPQHF; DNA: TGTGCCAGCAGCTTAGCTTGGGGACGAGATAGCAATCAGCCCCAGCATTTT
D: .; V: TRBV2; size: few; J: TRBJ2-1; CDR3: CASSGSYADEQFF; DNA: TGTGCCAGCAGCGGGAGTTACGCCGATGAGCAGTTCTTC
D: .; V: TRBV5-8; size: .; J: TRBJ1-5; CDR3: CASSRDPLSQPQHF; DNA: TGTGCCAGCAGTCGGGACCCCTTGAGTCAGCCCCAGCATTTT
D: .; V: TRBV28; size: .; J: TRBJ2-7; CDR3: CASSLTGYEQYF; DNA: TGTGCCAGCAGTTTGACGGGCTACGAGCAGTACTTC
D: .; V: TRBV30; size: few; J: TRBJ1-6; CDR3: CAWSESDNSPLHF; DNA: TGTGCCTGGAGTGAGTCAGATAATTCACCCCTCCACTTT
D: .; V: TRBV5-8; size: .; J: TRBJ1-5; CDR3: CASSQQGGQPQHF; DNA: TGTGCCAGCAGCCAACAGGGCGGGCAGCCCCAGCATTTT
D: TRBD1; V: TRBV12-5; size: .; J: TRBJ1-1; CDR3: CASGLTRDRSRHTEAFF; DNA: TGTGCTAGTGGTTTAACCCGGGACAGGAGTCGACACACTGAAGCTTTCTTT
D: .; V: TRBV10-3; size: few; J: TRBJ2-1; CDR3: CAIRSTSSYNEQFF; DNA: TGTGCCATCAGGTCGACTAGCTCCTACAATGAGCAGTTCTTC
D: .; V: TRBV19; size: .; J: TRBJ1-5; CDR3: CASSMGSGGPEPYQPQHF; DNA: TGTGCCAGTAGTATGGGGTCTGGAGGTCCAGAACCCTATCAGCCCCAGCATTTT
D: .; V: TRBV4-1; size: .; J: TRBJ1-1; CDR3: CASSQEWQGSRGAEAFF; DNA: TGCGCCAGCAGCCAAGAATGGCAGGGGTCCCGTGGCGCTGAAGCTTTCTTT
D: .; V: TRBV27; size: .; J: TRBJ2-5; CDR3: CASSYESFGETQYF; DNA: TGTGCCAGCAGCTACGAGAGTTTCGGAGAGACCCAGTACTTC
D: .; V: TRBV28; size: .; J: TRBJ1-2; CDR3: CASSFRVWTNYGYTF; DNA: TGTGCCAGCAGTTTCAGGGTGTGGACTAACTATGGCTACACCTTC
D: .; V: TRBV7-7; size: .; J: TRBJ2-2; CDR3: CASSFGVNPNTGELFF; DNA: TGTGCCAGCAGCTTCGGGGTTAACCCGAACACCGGGGAGCTGTTTTTT
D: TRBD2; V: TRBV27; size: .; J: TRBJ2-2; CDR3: CASSLVLAGVKNTGELFF; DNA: TGTGCCAGCAGTTTAGTACTAGCGGGAGTCAAGAACACCGGGGAGCTGTTTTTT
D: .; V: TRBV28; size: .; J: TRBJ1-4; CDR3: CASSLSTGLTNEKLFF; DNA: TGTGCCAGCAGTTTATCCACAGGGTTAACTAATGAAAAACTGTTTTTT
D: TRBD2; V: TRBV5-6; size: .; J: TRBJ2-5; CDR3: CASSASGSAVETQYF; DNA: TGTGCCAGCAGTGCTAGCGGGAGCGCGGTAGAGACCCAGTACTTC
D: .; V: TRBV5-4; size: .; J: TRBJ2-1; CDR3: CASSPGLRVSSYNEQFF; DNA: TGTGCCAGCAGCCCGGGATTAAGGGTGAGCTCCTACAATGAGCAGTTCTTC
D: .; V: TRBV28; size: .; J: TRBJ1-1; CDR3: CASSRAPRGAFF; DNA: TGTGCCAGCAGTCGGGCCCCCCGAGGAGCTTTCTTT
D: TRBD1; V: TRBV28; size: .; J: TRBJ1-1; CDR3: CASSSPGTANTEAFF; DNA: TGTGCCAGCAGTTCCCCAGGGACAGCGAACACTGAAGCTTTCTTT
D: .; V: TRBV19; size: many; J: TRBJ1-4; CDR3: CASKDGAGANEKLFF; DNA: TGTGCCTCAAAGGACGGGGCCGGGGCTAATGAAAAACTGTTTTTT
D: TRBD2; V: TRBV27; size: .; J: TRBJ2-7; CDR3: CASSTGLDFQEQYF; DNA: TGTGCCAGCAGTACGGGACTAGATTTTCAAGAGCAGTACTTC
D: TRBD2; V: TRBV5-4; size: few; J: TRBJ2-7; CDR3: CASSRGPSGRAYEQYF; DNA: TGTGCCAGCAGCAGGGGCCCTAGCGGGAGGGCCTACGAGCAGTACTTC
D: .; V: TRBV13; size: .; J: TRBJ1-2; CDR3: CASSFGTDDGYTF; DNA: TGTGCCAGCAGCTTCGGGACGGATGATGGCTACACCTTC
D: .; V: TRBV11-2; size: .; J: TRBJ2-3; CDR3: CASSLGGRGATDTQYF; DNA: TGTGCCAGCAGCTTAGGGGGACGAGGGGCCACAGATACGCAGTATTTT
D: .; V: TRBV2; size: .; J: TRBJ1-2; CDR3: CAGRAQSVEGYTF; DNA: TGTGCCGGTAGGGCACAGTCGGTGGAGGGCTACACCTTC